The T cell receptor (beta chain) described here comes from a study of PD-1 blockade in classical Hodgkin lymphoma (dated by TCRdb to the early 2020s). About the investigation overall: Nivolumab dosing was 3 mg/kg intravenously every 2 weeks, continuing until either disease progression or unacceptable toxicity. The study used TCR beta sequencing and CyTOF to define a peripheral blood immune signature of response to PD-1 blockade in classical Hodgkin lymphoma.

V loses 1 base of germline sequence and J loses 8 bases, and the interval between the two ends is 11 bases. The CDR3 numbers 14 residues from cysteine through phenylalanine. Of the read, only the CDR3 DNA is kept; its 42 bases are in frame from base 1. The germline V gene (reference sequence) provides CDR1 SEHNR and CDR2 FQNEAQ. The full study reports these points: Newly diagnosed patients were reported to have lower baseline TCR diversity than healthy donors, and relapsed/refractory patients were reported to have lower baseline TCR diversity still. The study covered only a single clinical trial cohort, and the causes of the repertoire differences, possibly disease activity or prior therapy, were still not defined. By C4D1, a significant rise was seen in CD4+ TCR diversity but not in CD8+ TCR diversity (p=0.0027 vs p=0.16), and the rise was most apparent among complete responders (p=0.02). Trial patients achieving complete response had baseline diversity similar to newly diagnosed patients, whereas partial responders and progressors had significantly lower diversity. Lower diversity was seen in patients whose nivolumab began less than 1 year after ASCT, and these patients were left out of later analyses so that immune reconstitution would not confound the results.

Genomic DNA was isolated using the Qiagen DNeasy kit from unsorted PBMCs as well as from negatively selected CD4+ and CD8+ fractions. TCR beta CDR3 regions were subjected to amplification by immunoSEQ multiplex PCR with primers that anneal to V and J segments. A synthetic immune receptor repertoire was used to minimize amplification bias, and any remaining bias was removed computationally after sequencing. The study's processing was this. Custom Python scripts were used to quantify repertoire diversity as the Shannon entropy index. Unsorted, CD4+ and CD8+ repertoires were analyzed separately, except in combined analyses where CD4+ and CD8+ sequences were merged in silico. Clonal expansion was defined as at least a 2-fold frequency increase after treatment relative to C1D1, with a pseudocount of 0.5 for undetected baseline clones. Singleton clones were defined as clones with 0 or 1 copy at C1D1, and non-singleton clones were defined as clones with 2 or more copies. Clones expanded in unsorted samples were assigned a CD4+, CD8+ or unknown annotation through matching of protein sequences in sorted samples from the same patient. Wilcoxon tests on paired samples were used to test changes in diversity from C1D1 to C4D1. The table was pulled from immuneACCESS by TCRdb, which kept in-frame rearrangements only. Such tables lose some clones; where checked, under half of the loss comes from unresolved V genes, and the rest has no known cause. V, J and clone size are taken as reported in that table, and D and trimming were inferred from the DNA itself. The sample records 120,000 to 150,000 clones, approximately 80% of which are singletons. The ten biggest clones cover about 9.2% of the sample.

The sample's time point label, in plain terms: cycle 2 day 1 (C2D1) of nivolumab. All trial patients had relapsed after autologous stem cell transplantation, with cohorts A, B and C differing in prior brentuximab vedotin exposure. The trial cohort was composed of about 58 patients with relapsed/refractory classical Hodgkin lymphoma, for whom complete response, partial response or progressive disease was recorded as best overall response. In the multi-cohort phase II CheckMate 205 trial, trial patients received single-agent nivolumab. An independent review committee assessed best overall response by applying the 2007 International Working Group response criteria. Trial PBMCs were obtained immediately prior to nivolumab initiation (C1D1) and on therapy at cycle 2 day 1 and cycle 4 day 1. Peripheral blood was collected in 8 mL Vacutainer Cell Preparation Tubes, from which PBMCs were isolated by centrifugation and then cryopreserved.

A word on this clone: It has no known antigen specificity. No much larger clonotype is one base removed from it; base qualities were not supplied.

The sequence links TRBV7-9 to TRBJ1-4; the D segment could be TRBD1, given 5 matching bases. This receptor was obtained from a human donor with classical Hodgkin lymphoma. Source: peripheral blood mononuclear cells (PBMCs), taken before the second cycle of nivolumab. The CDR3 protein sequence reads: CASSLGRGGEKLFF. The nucleotides are TGTGCCAGCAGCTTAGGAAGGGGAGGGGAAAAACTGTTTTTT. Extended through the reference TRBV7-9 and TRBJ1-4 proteins, this CDR3 yields the full variable domain: DTGVSQNPRHKITKRGQNVTFRCDPISEHNRLYWYRQTLGQGPEFLTYFQNEAQLEKSRLLSDRFSAERPKGSFSTLEIQRTEQGDSAMYLCASSLGRGGEKLFFGSGTQLSVL.